Listed here are 29 T cell receptor beta chains from one sample, sequenced in a study of cytomegalovirus exposure and HLA in healthy donors. The PCR ran on 60 Vbeta and 13 Jbeta primers. Sequencing used immunoSEQ multiplex PCR; TCRdb keeps in-frame clones, though not all of them. Of tens of thousands of clones listed, around 79% were seen once; the top ten hold under 7%. Sequenced material: PBMCs. Every receptor here comes from a young man in good health and CMV-seropositive.

V gene TRBV6-1 combines with J gene TRBJ2-1; 9 nucleotides line up with TRBD1. Germline V gene lookup returns CDR1 MNHNS and CDR2 SASEGT. V lost 8 bases and J lost 10; bases outside the gene matches: 3. This CDR3 has 11 residues. CDR3 in DNA: TGTGCCAGCGGACAGGGGTGGGAGCAGTTCTTC. As protein: CASGQGWEQFF.

This chain joins TRBV2 and TRBJ1-1; D remains ambiguous. Trimming took off 4 bases at V and 2 bases at J, with 8 bases between the two ends. The CDR3 sequence is 13 residues long. Germline V gene sequence: CDR1 SNHLY, CDR2 FYNNEI. The CDR3 region is CASSGFVNTEAFF. Here the CDR3 DNA reads TGTGCCAGCAGTGGTTTCGTAAACACTGAAGCTTTCTTT.

V gene TRBV11-2 combines with J gene TRBJ2-2, with D possibly being TRBD1 (6 bases). The CDR3 length is 14 residues. Germline V gives CDR1 SGHAT, CDR2 FQNNGV. Trimming stripped 4 bases from V and 7 bases from J, with 13 bases between. Here the CDR3 reads CASSSVTGRGELFF. As DNA, the CDR3 is TGTGCCAGCAGCTCTGTGACAGGCCGCGGGGAGCTGTTTTTT. The full variable domain, with the rest looked up from reference TRBV11-2 and TRBJ2-2, is EAGVAQSPRYKIIEKRQSVAFWCNPISGHATLYWYQQILGQGPKLLIQFQNNGVVDDSQLPKDRFSAERLKGVDSTLKIQPAKLEDSAVYLCASSSVTGRGELFFGEGSRLTVL.

This clone was detected once. The V gene is TRBV5-6, the J gene TRBJ2-2; the match to TRBD2 covers 7 bases. V gave up 7 bases and J gave up 4 bases; unmatched junction bases: 4. Germline CDR1 reads SGHDT; CDR2 reads YYEEEE. The CDR3 sequence is 13 residues long. For the CDR3, the DNA is TGTGCCAGCCTGCGCGGGAGCACCGGGGAGCTGTTTTTT. This codes for CASLRGSTGELFF.

This chain uses TRBV5-4 with TRBJ2-1, with TRBD2 as a possible D gene (5 bases). This CDR3 has 11 residues. Trimming removed 4 bases at V and 7 bases at J, with 6 bases between. Germline values: CDR1 SGHNT, CDR2 YYREEE (reference sequence). This CDR3 reads CASSRLNEQFF. In DNA form, the CDR3 reads TGTGCCAGCAGCCGACTAAATGAGCAGTTCTTC.

In its sample, this clone was seen once. V is TRBV6-5 and J is TRBJ2-7; 9 positions agree with TRBD2. The CDR3 has 15 amino acids. The germline gives CDR1 MNHEY, CDR2 SVGAGI. V lost 0 bases, J lost 2 bases, and 2 bases stayed unmatched. The chain's CDR3 is CASSYSRLAAYEQYF. CDR3 sequence (DNA): TGTGCCAGCAGTTACTCTAGACTAGCGGCCTACGAGCAGTACTTC.

The sample holds a few counts of this clone. The J gene is TRBJ1-2, the V gene TRBV2; D unresolved. The CDR3 totals 13 residues. Germline CDR1 is SNHLY and CDR2 is FYNNEI. Between the trimmed V and J ends, which lost 2 bases and 7 bases, there was a span of 11 bases. The chain's CDR3 is CASSETKAGGYTF. CDR3 bases: TGTGCCAGCAGTGAAACGAAGGCAGGTGGCTACACCTTC.

The J gene is TRBJ1-5, the V gene TRBV6-6, with 7 bases lining up with TRBD1. The CDR3 loop spans 14 amino acids. CDR1 is MNHNY and CDR2 is SVGAGI in the germline V gene (reference sequence). The trim removed 8 bases at V and 2 bases at J, leaving 6 bases unmatched. DNA of the CDR3: TGTGCCAGCGGCCGACAGGGACGCAATCAGCCCCAGCATTTT. Its protein is CASGRQGRNQPQHF.

This chain connects TRBV14 to TRBJ2-7; D might be TRBD2 (5 bases). CDR3 length equals 13 residues. CDR1 and CDR2 from the germline V gene are SGHDN and FVKESK. Trimming left V 4 bases short and J 3 bases short, with 10 bases between. The CDR3: CASSPLGSYEQYF. CDR3 sequence (DNA): TGTGCCAGCAGCCCCTTAGGGAGCTACGAGCAGTACTTC.

V and J are TRBV9 and TRBJ1-1; D remains unclear. V was pared by 2 bases and J by 2 bases, with 7 bases between. Germline V lookup: CDR1 SGDLS, CDR2 YYNGEE. The CDR3 contains 13 residues. The CDR3 is CASSVNTNTEAFF. The CDR3 DNA sequence: TGTGCCAGCAGCGTTAACACAAACACTGAAGCTTTCTTT.

The chain has TRBV18 and TRBJ1-1; no clear D. Trimming left V 3 bases short and J 1 base short, with 9 bases between. The CDR3 is 14 residues long. Germline loops: CDR1 KGHSH, CDR2 LQKENI. The CDR3 here is CASSPIAGNTEAFF. The CDR3 bases are TGTGCCAGCTCACCCATTGCGGGGAACACTGAAGCTTTCTTT.

J is TRBJ2-7 and V is TRBV27, with unresolved D. The CDR3 is made up of 13 amino acids. Germline assignment: CDR1 MNHEY and CDR2 SMNVEV (reference sequence). Trimming stripped 7 bases from V and 7 bases from J, with 17 bases between. The CDR3 region is CASNTLLFEEQYF. For the CDR3, the DNA is TGTGCCAGCAATACCCTCCTCTTTGAGGAGCAGTACTTC.

The V gene is TRBV5-4, the J gene TRBJ2-1, with 7 bases fitting TRBD2. CDR1 and CDR2 from the germline V gene are SGHNT and YYREEE (reference sequence). V was clipped by 4 bases and J by 0 bases; unmatched bases: 10. There are 17 residues in the CDR3. The CDR3 here is CASSAGSSGSSYNEQFF. The DNA of the CDR3 is TGTGCCAGCAGCGCCGGGTCTAGCGGTAGCTCCTACAATGAGCAGTTCTTC.

The chain joins TRBV19 to TRBJ2-7; possible D gene TRBD2, 6 bases. CDR1 is LNHDA and CDR2 is SQIVND in the germline V gene (reference sequence). The CDR3 covers 15 residues. V dropped 3 bases and J dropped 4 bases, with 16 bases sitting between them. The CDR3 sequence is CASSIAGSNLYEQYF. CDR3 nucleotide sequence: TGTGCCAGTAGTATCGCCGGGAGCAACCTTTACGAGCAGTACTTC. The full variable domain, rest sourced from reference TRBV19 and TRBJ2-7, is DGGITQSPKYLFRKEGQNVTLSCEQNLNHDAMYWYRQDPGQGLRLIYYSQIVNDFQKGDIAEGYSVSREKKESFPLTVTSAQKNPTAFYLCASSIAGSNLYEQYFGPGTRLTVT.

The gene calls are TRBV29-1 and TRBJ1-2, with 7 bases matching TRBD1. CDR1 is SQVTM and CDR2 is ANQGSEA in the germline V gene. V shed 7 bases, J shed 7 bases, and the junction held 9 bases outside the gene matches. CDR3 length: 12 amino acids. This CDR3 reads CSALTGNTGYTF. In DNA, the CDR3 is TGCAGCGCATTGACAGGGAATACTGGCTACACCTTC.

J is TRBJ2-3 and V is TRBV29-1, with 7 bases that match TRBD2. CDR1 is SQVTM and CDR2 is ANQGSEA in the germline V gene. V lost 4 bases, J lost 6 bases, and 10 bases stayed unmatched. The CDR3 is 14 residues long. Written as DNA, the CDR3 is TGCAGCGTTGCTCCTAGCGGCCTACTCGATACGCAGTATTTT. It translates to CSVAPSGLLDTQYF.

This chain joins TRBV6-5 and TRBJ1-4, with 7 bases aligning to TRBD1. This CDR3 has 14 amino acids. CDR1 is MNHEY, CDR2 SVGAGI, per germline. V gave up 6 bases and J gave up 8 bases; unmatched junction bases: 9. This CDR3 is CASRHRGVGEKLFF. The CDR3 DNA reads as TGTGCCAGCAGACACAGGGGAGTGGGAGAAAAACTGTTTTTT.

CDR3 amino acids: CASSPGGSLNGYTF. In DNA, the CDR3 is TGTGCCAGCAGCCCTGGGGGCAGCCTCAATGGCTACACCTTC. This chain joins TRBV6-5 and TRBJ1-2; D is perhaps TRBD1 (6 bases). Germline loops: CDR1 MNHEY, CDR2 SVGAGI. There are 14 residues in the CDR3. V gave up 6 bases and J gave up 6 bases, with 17 bases separating them.

The chain links TRBV6-5 to TRBJ1-5; 7 bases line up with TRBD1. The germline gives CDR1 MNHEY, CDR2 SVGAGI. J was trimmed by 5 bases and V by 6 bases; bases with no gene match: 10. This CDR3 comprises 15 residues. DNA for the CDR3: TGTGCCAGCAGCTCGACAGGGATGATCGATCAGCCCCAGCATTTT. Amino acids: CASSSTGMIDQPQHF.

The chain recombines TRBV5-4 with TRBJ2-1; 10 bases line up with TRBD2. This CDR3 has 14 residues. Trimming removed 0 bases from V and 10 bases from J; junction bases left unmatched: 4. Looked up from germline, CDR1 is SGHNT and CDR2 is YYREEE (reference sequence). The CDR3 nucleotides are TGTGCCAGCAGCTTGGAACTAGCGGGAAGGGAGCAGTTCTTC. Encoded protein: CASSLELAGREQFF.

This clone was counted between two and nine times. The chain links TRBV4-1 to TRBJ2-7; TRBD2 agrees at 11 bases. The CDR3 is made up of 15 amino acids. Trimming removed 5 bases from V and 1 base from J; junction bases left unmatched: 4. Germline V gives CDR1 MGHRA, CDR2 YSYEKL. CDR3 sequence: CASSLLAGDSYEQYF. Here the CDR3 DNA reads TGCGCCAGCAGCTTACTAGCGGGAGATTCCTACGAGCAGTACTTC.

The rearrangement uses TRBV6-4 and TRBJ2-3; 11 nucleotides align to TRBD1. Germline values: CDR1 MRHNA, CDR2 SNTAGT. CDR3 length equals 15 residues. Trimming removed 3 bases from V and 4 bases from J; junction bases left unmatched: 3. CDR3 nucleotides: TGTGCCAGCAGTGAGGGGGGACAGGGGGCAGATACGCAGTATTTT. It yields the protein CASSEGGQGADTQYF.

This sequence joins TRBV6-1 and TRBJ1-1; the D gene is possibly TRBD1 (5 bases). Germline V CDR1 and CDR2: MNHNS, SASEGT. The V end lost 3 bases, the J end lost 3 bases, and 8 bases lay between the germline ends. This CDR3 is 13 amino acids long. In nucleotides, the CDR3 is TGTGCCAGCAGTGACGCCAGGGACACTGAAGCTTTCTTT. Translating it yields CASSDARDTEAFF.

Comment on this clone: Other nucleotide sequences from this sample produce the same CDR3. V is TRBV29-1 and J is TRBJ2-3, with D uncertain. The CDR3 consists of 13 residues. Germline-derived CDR1 and CDR2 are SQVTM and ANQGSEA. Trimming removed 4 bases from V and 0 bases from J, with 8 bases in between. Here the CDR3 reads CSVGTSSTDTQYF. DNA of the CDR3: TGCAGCGTTGGCACTTCTAGCACAGATACGCAGTATTTT.

The chain carries TRBV9 and TRBJ2-2, with D possibly being TRBD2 (6 bases). Looked up from germline, CDR1 is SGDLS and CDR2 is YYNGEE. The CDR3 totals 15 residues. V lost 1 base and J lost 7, with 14 bases in between. The CDR3 loop is CASSVSSDGNGELFF. CDR3 in DNA: TGTGCCAGCAGCGTATCTAGCGATGGGAACGGGGAGCTGTTTTTT.

This clone was picked up a small number of times. The chain uses TRBV6-1 and TRBJ1-2, with 7 nucleotides matching TRBD1. Trimming at V came to 4 bases and at J to 4 bases, leaving 9 bases not matched to a gene. CDR1 MNHNS and CDR2 SASEGT come from the germline V gene. The CDR3 has 15 amino acids. DNA of the CDR3: TGTGCCAGCAGTGCGGGAAACAGGGGTCCCTATGGCTACACCTTC. This codes for CASSAGNRGPYGYTF.

The chain's CDR3 is CASTQTSGSQDTQYF. CDR3 nucleotides: TGTGCCAGCACCCAGACTAGCGGGAGTCAAGATACGCAGTATTTT. The V call is TRBV6-1, the J call TRBJ2-3, with 12 bases identical to TRBD2. V dropped 7 bases and J dropped 5; count of bases not matched to a gene: 7. Germline V gene sequence: CDR1 MNHNS, CDR2 SASEGT. The length of the CDR3 is 15 residues.

In its sample, this clone was seen once. The chain links TRBV6-5 to TRBJ2-2; D perhaps matches TRBD2 (5 bases). The V and J ends lost 2 bases and 7 bases respectively, with 8 bases between them. The CDR3 sequence is 13 residues long. Looked up from germline, CDR1 is MNHEY and CDR2 is SVGAGI. CDR3 amino acids: CASSYARDGELFF. The DNA of the CDR3 is TGTGCCAGCAGTTACGCCCGGGACGGGGAGCTGTTTTTT.

The V and J genes are TRBV29-1 and TRBJ2-3, with TRBD1 identical over 10 bases. V trimming: 7 bases; J trimming: 2 bases; junction bases outside the gene matches: 9. CDR1 and CDR2 from the germline V gene are SQVTM and ANQGSEA. The CDR3 is 15 amino acids. In DNA, the CDR3 is TGCAGCGCTAATCTGGGACAGGGGCACACAGATACGCAGTATTTT. Translating it yields CSANLGQGHTDTQYF.